This T cell receptor beta chain was recovered during a study of blood T cell repertoires in COVID-19. Libraries were prepared by immunoSEQ multiplex PCR; TCRdb keeps only in-frame clonotypes and omits some of them. The repertoire holds fewer than 300,000 clones, about 91% seen once, with 2.5% to 3% in the top ten. The CDR3 is made up of 14 amino acids. Germline V CDR1 and CDR2: SGHAT, FQNNGV. V was clipped by 4 bases and J by 7 bases, with 17 bases between them. Sequencing was done on a sample of peripheral blood. The chain combines TRBV11-2 with TRBJ2-7; possibly TRBD1 for D (6 bases). This sequence was found in a person aged 18 to 30 with COVID-19, enrolled during active disease. CDR3 sequence reads: CASSSRGSRGEQYF. In DNA, the CDR3 is TGTGCCAGCAGCTCCCGGGGTAGCAGGGGTGAGCAGTACTTC.